A single sample is the source of the 14 T cell receptor beta chains below, sequenced in a study of T cell responses to AZD1222 COVID-19 vaccine. The protocol was immunoSEQ multiplex PCR, while the TCRdb copy is restricted to in-frame clones and leaves out a portion. Of 90,000 to 150,000 clones listed, around 84% were seen once; the top ten hold about 7.4%. This specimen was peripheral blood, taken on day 0 of AZD1222 vaccination. These receptors all stem from an adult in good health.

The chain links TRBV11-1 to TRBJ1-2; no clear D. V lost 0 bases, J lost 0 bases, and 8 bases lay in between. The CDR3 extends over 15 amino acids. Germline V gene lookup returns CDR1 SGHAT and CDR2 FQDESV (reference sequence). Here the CDR3 reads CASSLATGANYGYTF. In nucleotides, the CDR3 is TGTGCCAGCAGCTTAGCAACTGGAGCTAACTATGGCTACACCTTC.

J is TRBJ2-1 and V is TRBV7-3; tentative D call: TRBD2 (6 bases). This CDR3 comprises 15 residues. The germline gives CDR1 SGHTA, CDR2 FQGTGA. The V end was cut by 5 bases, the J end by 2 bases, with 13 bases between. The CDR3, as DNA: TGTGCCAGCAGCCAGGGACTCGCCACCTACAATGAGCAGTTCTTC. The encoded protein is CASSQGLATYNEQFF.

This chain joins TRBV11-2 and TRBJ2-1; D remains unclear. Germline CDR1 reads SGHAT; CDR2 reads FQNNGV. Trimming removed 1 base at V and 1 base at J, with 14 bases between. The CDR3 is 17 residues long. DNA of the CDR3: TGTGCCAGCAGCTTAGTCCCCGGAACGAGATCCTACAATGAGCAGTTCTTC. Translated: CASSLVPGTRSYNEQFF.

The V gene is TRBV6-5, the J gene TRBJ1-1; 11 bases are a match to TRBD1. The J segment lost 8 bases and the V segment lost 6 bases, leaving 11 bases of the junction unmatched. There are 15 residues in the CDR3. The germline V gene has CDR1 MNHEY and CDR2 SVGAGI. Here the CDR3 DNA reads TGTGCCAGCAGGTCTACTTGGGACAGGGGGATGGAAGCTTTCTTT. This translates into CASRSTWDRGMEAFF.

This clone was detected once. The V gene is TRBV5-1, the J gene TRBJ1-2, with D unresolved. The length of the CDR3 is 14 residues. The V end was cut by 0 bases, the J end by 0 bases, with 6 bases between. From germline, CDR1 is SGHRS and CDR2 YFSETQ. The CDR3 nucleotides read TGCGCCAGCAGCTTGGATACGGCTAACTATGGCTACACCTTC. Its translation is CASSLDTANYGYTF.

V is TRBV27 and J is TRBJ2-6, with 8 bases identical to TRBD1. The CDR3 is 15 residues long. The J segment lost 1 base and the V segment lost 6 bases, leaving 2 bases of the junction unmatched. Germline V gene sequence: CDR1 MNHEY, CDR2 SMNVEV (reference sequence). The chain's CDR3 is CASSWTGSGANVLTF. Written as DNA, the CDR3 is TGTGCCAGCAGCTGGACAGGGTCTGGGGCCAACGTCCTGACTTTC.

The chain is built from TRBV28 and TRBJ2-5, with 7 bases lining up with TRBD1. Germline trimming cut 6 bases from V and 2 bases from J; bases unmatched to any gene: 18. Per germline, CDR1 MDHEN and CDR2 SYDVKM. The CDR3 covers 18 residues. The CDR3 is CASSRPGQGVQGQETQYF. Here the CDR3 DNA reads TGTGCCAGCAGCCGTCCCGGCCAGGGGGTCCAAGGTCAAGAGACCCAGTACTTC.

The chain is built from TRBV5-5 and TRBJ2-7, with 8 nucleotides matching TRBD2. With V trimmed by 4 bases and J by 1 base, 7 bases remained unmatched. CDR3 length: 15 residues. The germline V gene has CDR1 SGHKS and CDR2 YYEKEE (reference sequence). CDR3 nucleotide sequence: TGTGCCAGCAGCAGATTAGCGGGGTCTTCCTACGAGCAGTACTTC. The encoded protein is CASSRLAGSSYEQYF.

The chain recombines TRBV24-1 with TRBJ2-5; TRBD1 might be the D (5 bases). Germline V CDR1 and CDR2: KGHDR, SFDVKD. The V end was cut by 1 base, the J end by 2 bases, with 13 bases between. This CDR3 is built from 16 residues. For the CDR3, the DNA is TGTGCCACCAGTGATTTAGGGTTTACAGGACAAGAGACCCAGTACTTC. This gives the protein CATSDLGFTGQETQYF.

V gene TRBV6-1 combines with J gene TRBJ1-5; D not certain. Between the trimmed V and J ends, which lost 0 bases and 4 bases, there was a span of 7 bases. CDR3 size: 14 residues. Per the germline V gene, CDR1 is MNHNS and CDR2 is SASEGT. CDR3 DNA: TGTGCCAGCAGTGAAGCCCGTGGTAATCAGCCCCAGCATTTT. Encoded protein: CASSEARGNQPQHF.

The rearrangement uses TRBV6-5 and TRBJ1-5; D might be TRBD1 (5 bases). V lost 6 bases and J 3 bases, leaving 12 bases between the germline ends. Per the germline V gene, CDR1 is MNHEY and CDR2 is SVGAGI. The CDR3 has 14 amino acids. CDR3 sequence reads: CASRSRGFNQPQHF. CDR3 in DNA: TGTGCCAGCAGGTCCCGGGGGTTCAATCAGCCCCAGCATTTT.

The V gene is TRBV27, the J gene TRBJ2-7, with a weak D call TRBD1 (6 bases). Germline CDR1 is MNHEY and CDR2 is SMNVEV (reference sequence). This CDR3 has 13 amino acids. Trimming cost V 3 bases and J 3 bases, with 9 bases left between them. The CDR3 bases are TGTGCCAGCAGTTTGGTCAGGGGCTACGAGCAGTACTTC. Its protein is CASSLVRGYEQYF.

The chain is built from TRBV25-1 and TRBJ1-1, with 8 bases identical to TRBD1. The CDR3 totals 15 residues. Germline values: CDR1 MGHDK, CDR2 SYGVNS. After removal of 7 bases from V and 6 bases from J, the junction contained 13 bases not matched to a gene. This CDR3 reads CASTPSTGEVAEAFF. For the CDR3, the DNA is TGTGCCAGCACCCCTTCGACAGGGGAGGTCGCTGAAGCTTTCTTT.

The rearrangement uses TRBV10-2 and TRBJ2-3; 10 bases match TRBD1. The CDR3 runs 14 residues. The J segment lost 4 bases and the V segment lost 10 bases, leaving 8 bases of the junction unmatched. Germline V gene sequence: CDR1 WSHSY, CDR2 SAAADI. The CDR3 sequence is CATRDRGIPDTQYF. CDR3 sequence (DNA): TGCGCCACCCGGGACAGGGGAATCCCAGATACGCAGTATTTT.